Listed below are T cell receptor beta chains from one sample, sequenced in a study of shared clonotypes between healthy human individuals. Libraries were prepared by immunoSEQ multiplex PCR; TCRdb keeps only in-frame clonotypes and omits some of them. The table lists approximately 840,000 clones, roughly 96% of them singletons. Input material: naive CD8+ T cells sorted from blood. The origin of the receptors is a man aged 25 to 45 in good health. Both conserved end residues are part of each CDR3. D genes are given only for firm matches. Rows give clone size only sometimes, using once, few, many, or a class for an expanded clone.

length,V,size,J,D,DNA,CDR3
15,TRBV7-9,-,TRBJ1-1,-,TGTGCCAGCAGCTTAATCCGGGGAGGGGCCACTGAAGCTTTCTTT,CASSLIRGGATEAFF
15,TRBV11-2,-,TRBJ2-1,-,TGTGCCAGCAGCTTAGAGGCTAGCGTCTACAATGAGCAGTTCTTC,CASSLEASVYNEQFF
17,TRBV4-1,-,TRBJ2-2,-,TGCGCCAGCAGCCAAGGAATTGAACAGACGAACACCGGGGAGCTGTTTTTT,CASSQGIEQTNTGELFF
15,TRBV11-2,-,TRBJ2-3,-,TGTGCCAGCAGCTCTGGGCGCGGCGGGACAGATACGCAGTATTTT,CASSSGRGGTDTQYF
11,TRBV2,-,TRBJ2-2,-,TGTGCCAGCTCGAACACCGGGGAGCTGTTTTTT,CASSNTGELFF
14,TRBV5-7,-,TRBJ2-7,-,TGTGCCAGCAGGGCCCGCGGGGTCTTCCCCGAGCAGTACTTC,CASRARGVFPEQYF
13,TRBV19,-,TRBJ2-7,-,TGTGCCAGTAGTATCCGGGGGAACTACGAGCAGTACTTC,CASSIRGNYEQYF
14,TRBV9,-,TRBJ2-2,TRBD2,TGTGCCAGTAGCGGGCTGGGAGGCACCGGGGAGCTGTTTTTT,CASSGLGGTGELFF
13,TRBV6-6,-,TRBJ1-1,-,TGTGCCAGCAGTTTTGCGTGGAACACTGAAGCTTTCTTT,CASSFAWNTEAFF
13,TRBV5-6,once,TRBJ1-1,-,TGTGCCAGCAGCTTTTACGAGAACACTGAAGCTTTCTTT,CASSFYENTEAFF
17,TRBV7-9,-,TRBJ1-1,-,TGTGCCAGCAGCTTGGGGTCCGGGGAGGAGCTGAACACTGAAGCTTTCTTT,CASSLGSGEELNTEAFF
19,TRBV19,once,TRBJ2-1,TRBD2,TGTGCCAGTAGTATCACACGGTGGACTAGCGGGAGCTCCTACAATGAGCAGTTCTTC,CASSITRWTSGSSYNEQFF
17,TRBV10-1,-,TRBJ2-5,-,TGCGCCAGCAGTGAGTCCGGCTTGGGTTGGGGGAAAGAGACCCAGTACTTC,CASSESGLGWGKETQYF
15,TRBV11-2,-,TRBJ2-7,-,TGTGCCAGCAGACCCCAGGGAGGAGGGATCTACGAGCAGTACTTC,CASRPQGGGIYEQYF